Listed below are T cell receptor beta chains from one sample, sequenced in a study of post-analysis software for immune sequencing data. TCRdb passed the PCR reads through MiXCR, listing each CDR3 protein once. Among about 810,000 distinct CDR3 sequences, approximately 57% were seen once, and the ten largest hold 4.6%. The source material was blood. The receptors derive from a girl aged 5-17 years with multiple sclerosis. CDR3s include the opening cysteine and the closing phenylalanine or tryptophan.

v_call	j_call	cdr3_aa
TRBV3-1	.	CASSQGSTGGCYEQYF
TRBV20-1	TRBJ2-5	CSARPGIAETQYF
TRBV20-1	TRBJ2-1	CSARAPKPTYNEQFF
TRBV29-1	TRBJ1-1	CSVRIGGVTEAFF
TRBV4-1	TRBJ1-5	CASRVEGTGENQPQHF
TRBV6-4	.	CASSDGERTSYNEQYF
TRBV5-1	TRBJ2-1	CASSRDSGNEQFF
TRBV12-3/TRBV12-4	TRBJ1-1	CASSQAGGPNTEAFF
TRBV12-3/TRBV12-4	TRBJ1-6	CASSPPLHF
TRBV5-1	TRBJ2-7	CASSTDRGTYEQYF
TRBV5-6	TRBJ1-5	CASSFRQGGMENQPQHF
TRBV29-1	.	CSVGTDETQYF
TRBV7-9	TRBJ2-1	CASSPRLAENNEQFF
TRBV15	TRBJ2-7	CATSSRDISYEQYF
TRBV5-1	TRBJ2-7	CASSLGPDRASYEQYF
TRBV10-3	TRBJ2-5	CAISESGGETQYF
TRBV3-1	TRBJ1-1	CASSQVRGQGGTEAFF
TRBV6-6	TRBJ2-3	CASSFGHKGSDTQYF
TRBV4-2	TRBJ2-3	CASSQEGSSGGAADTQYF
TRBV7-3	TRBJ1-1	CASSRDRQNTEAFF
TRBV5-1	TRBJ2-7	CASSSKTGGNEQYF
TRBV5-1	TRBJ2-3	CASSRRTSGGSTDTQYF
TRBV12-3/TRBV12-4	TRBJ1-6	CASSSKNSPLHF
TRBV10-3	TRBJ2-5	CAISVSGSRSFQETQYF
TRBV11-2	TRBJ1-6	CASSLGPSSSYNSPLHF
TRBV10-3	TRBJ2-1	CAISESRRGRDSEQFF
TRBV20-1	TRBJ2-1	CSAQPGQGAEFF
TRBV20-1	TRBJ2-3	CSATSGRTSTDTQYF
TRBV20-1	TRBJ1-4	CSARRGSATNEKLFF
TRBV5-1	TRBJ2-5	CASSLGPAGVQETQYF
TRBV20-1	TRBJ1-2	CSARGGSDGYTF
TRBV12-3/TRBV12-4	TRBJ2-1	CASSLRTGSNEQFF
TRBV12-3/TRBV12-4	TRBJ1-5	CASSLGQGIDQPQHF
TRBV7-9	TRBJ2-1	CASSRLAGDSYNEQFF
TRBV18	TRBJ2-4	CASSPLGTSGLTAIQYF
TRBV12-3/TRBV12-4	TRBJ2-7	CASSLFTSGTNEQYF
TRBV7-3	TRBJ1-1	CASASGAGATEAFF
TRBV7-8	TRBJ1-1	CASSPRGGSEAFF
TRBV19	TRBJ2-1	CASNTWAGKRGDNEQFF
TRBV10-2	TRBJ2-6	CASKGGTGANVLTF
TRBV5-4	TRBJ2-4	CASSSNVQGVNIQYF
TRBV7-3	TRBJ1-2	CASSLNGGPGRGYGYTF
TRBV6-5	TRBJ2-1	CASSQIGLAGGPQFF
TRBV25-1	TRBJ1-4	CATTGGGSGKLFF
TRBV20-1	TRBJ2-4	CSASPGAGGKNIQYF